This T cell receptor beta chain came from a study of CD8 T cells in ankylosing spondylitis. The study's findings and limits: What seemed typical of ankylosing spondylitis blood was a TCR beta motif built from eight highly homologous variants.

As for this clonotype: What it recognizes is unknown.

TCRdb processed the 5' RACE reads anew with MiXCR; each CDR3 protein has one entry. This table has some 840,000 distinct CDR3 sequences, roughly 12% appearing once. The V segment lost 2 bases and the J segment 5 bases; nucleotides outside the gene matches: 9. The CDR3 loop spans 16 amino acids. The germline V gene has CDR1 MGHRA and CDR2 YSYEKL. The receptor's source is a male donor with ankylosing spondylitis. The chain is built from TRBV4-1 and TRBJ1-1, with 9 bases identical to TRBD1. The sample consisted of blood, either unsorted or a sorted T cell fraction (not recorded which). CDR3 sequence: CASSQNQQGARTEAFF. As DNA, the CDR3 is TGCGCCAGCAGCCAAAACCAACAGGGGGCGCGGACTGAAGCTTTCTTT.